These 20 T cell receptor beta chains came from one sample sequenced in a study of Graves' ophthalmopathy and Graves' hyperthyroidism. Amplification of the TCR beta CDR3 regions used RNA transcripts (as template). Amplification began with first-round RT-PCR using HTBI primers, then second-round multiplex PCR was performed. TCRdb called the multiplex PCR reads again in MiXCR, with one record for every CDR3 protein. The top ten hold about 4.2% of the sample, which has a few hundred thousand distinct CDR3 sequences, less than 45% seen once. The sample consisted of peripheral blood or thyroid tissue (not recorded which). Every receptor here comes from an adult man with Graves' hyperthyroidism.

This chain connects TRBV7-2 to TRBJ2-2; 7 bases fit TRBD1. Germline CDR1 SGHTA, CDR2 FQGNSA. The V segment lost 3 bases and the J segment 3 bases; nucleotides outside the gene matches: 10. The CDR3 has 17 amino acids. The CDR3: CASSLPRQGGYTGELFF. The CDR3 nucleotides are TGTGCCAGCAGCTTGCCCAGACAGGGCGGATACACCGGGGAGCTGTTTTTT.

This clonotype came up many times. This rearrangement joins TRBV29-1 to TRBJ1-1; D is possibly TRBD1 (6 bases). CDR1 and CDR2 (germline): SQVTM, ANQGSEA. The CDR3 totals 12 residues. V shed 4 bases and J shed 4 bases, with 10 bases lying between them. In DNA, the CDR3 is TGCAGCGTTGCAGGGGTAGGCACTGAAGCTTTCTTT. It yields the protein CSVAGVGTEAFF.

This clonotype was seen only a few times. This sequence joins TRBV4-2 and TRBJ2-5; D is possibly TRBD1 (6 bases). This CDR3 spans 13 amino acids. V gave up 2 bases and J gave up 3 bases, with 7 bases separating them. Germline CDR1 LGHNA, CDR2 YNFKEQ. The CDR3 nucleotides are TGTGCCAGCAGCCAATCAGGGGAAGAGACCCAGTACTTC. The encoded protein is CASSQSGEETQYF.

This clonotype was picked up many times. The chain joins TRBV15 to TRBJ2-7; 7 nucleotides line up with TRBD2. The germline V gene has CDR1 LNHNV and CDR2 YYDKDF (reference sequence). The trim removed 11 bases at V and 1 base at J, leaving 8 bases unmatched. CDR3 length: 13 residues. This chain's CDR3 is CAVGASGSYEQYF. The CDR3, as DNA: TGTGCCGTTGGGGCTAGCGGTTCCTACGAGCAGTACTTC.

The chain employs TRBV2 and TRBJ1-1; 8 nucleotides align to TRBD1. This CDR3 has 14 residues. CDR1 and CDR2 from the germline V gene are SNHLY and FYNNEI. J lost 4 bases, V lost 6 bases, and 7 bases had no gene match. For the CDR3, the DNA is TGTGCCAGCAGCTACGCAGGGGGCGGCACTGAAGCTTTCTTT. It encodes CASSYAGGGTEAFF.

The chain links TRBV6-1 to TRBJ2-6; TRBD1 aligns across 7 bases. This CDR3 is 19 amino acids long. From germline, CDR1 is MNHNS and CDR2 SASEGT. The V and J ends lost 5 bases and 4 bases, in that order; junction bases with no gene match: 17. The CDR3 DNA sequence: TGTGCCAGCAGTTTTTTAGGTGAGGGGGCACTATCCGGGGCCAACGTCCTGACTTTC. It encodes CASSFLGEGALSGANVLTF.

The chain couples TRBV5-1 to TRBJ1-2, with D perhaps TRBD1 (5 bases). The germline V gene has CDR1 SGHRS and CDR2 YFSETQ. The CDR3 has 14 amino acids. Trimming cost V 5 bases and J 8 bases, with 19 bases left between them. The chain's CDR3 is CASRGTGVSYGYTF. The CDR3 nucleotides are TGCGCCAGCAGAGGGACCGGGGTGTCTTACGGCTACACCTTC.

CDR3: CASIGQGNYGYTF. The CDR3 nucleotides read TGTGCCAGCATAGGACAGGGCAACTATGGCTACACCTTC. V is TRBV2 and J is TRBJ1-2; the match to TRBD1 covers 8 bases. V was clipped by 7 bases and J by 2 bases; unmatched bases: 3. The CDR3 is made up of 13 amino acids. Germline V gives CDR1 SNHLY, CDR2 FYNNEI.

This clonotype was counted many times. This sequence joins TRBV20-1 and TRBJ1-1; 8 bases align to TRBD1. There are 12 residues in the CDR3. V lost 4 bases to trimming and J lost 11 bases; unmatched junction nucleotides: 9. Germline CDR1 reads DFQATT; CDR2 reads SNEGSKA (reference sequence). CDR3 sequence (DNA): TGCAGTGCTAACCCGGACAGGGTCTCGGCTTTCTTT. Its translation: CSANPDRVSAFF.

This clonotype occurred a few times. The V call is TRBV7-2, the J call TRBJ2-7; a possible D gene is TRBD2 (5 bases). Trimming pared 6 bases from V and 3 bases from J, leaving 18 bases between. The CDR3 spans 15 residues. CDR1 and CDR2 from the germline V gene are SGHTA and FQGNSA. The CDR3 is CASSYSRVDHYEQYF. The CDR3, as DNA: TGTGCCAGCAGTTACTCGAGGGTAGACCACTACGAGCAGTACTTC.

In this sample, this clonotype turned up many times. The rearrangement uses TRBV5-6 and TRBJ1-6; D uncertain. The CDR3 is made up of 13 amino acids. The V end lost 1 base, the J end lost 7 bases, and 6 bases lay between the germline ends. Looked up from germline, CDR1 is SGHDT and CDR2 is YYEEEE. The CDR3 nucleotides read TGTGCCAGCAGCTTGATATTAAATTCACCCCTCCACTTT. Amino acid sequence: CASSLILNSPLHF.

This clonotype was counted between two and nine times. This chain links TRBV7-9 with TRBJ2-2; 9 nucleotides line up with TRBD2. Germline V gene lookup returns CDR1 SEHNR and CDR2 FQNEAQ (reference sequence). J gave up 3 bases and V 5 bases, and 13 bases lay outside the gene matches. The CDR3 totals 18 residues. CDR3 nucleotide sequence: TGTGCCAGCAGCCAAGAGGGTAGCGGGAGAGGTGACACCGGGGAGCTGTTTTTT. Its protein is CASSQEGSGRGDTGELFF.

This clonotype was detected ten times or more. V and J are TRBV6-5 and TRBJ2-7; TRBD1 agrees at 8 bases. The germline CDR1 and CDR2 sequences are MNHEY and SVGAGI. This CDR3 contains 16 residues. Trimming at V came to 2 bases and at J to 1 base, leaving 7 bases not matched to a gene. The CDR3 loop is CASSYTGQGASYEQYF. The DNA for the CDR3 is TGTGCCAGCAGTTACACAGGACAGGGCGCATCCTACGAGCAGTACTTC.

As to this clonotype: A read error may explain this, as a much larger clone is one base away. The chain employs TRBV20-1 and TRBJ2-2; the D call may be TRBD1 or TRBD2 (6 bases each). Germline values: CDR1 DFQATT, CDR2 SNEGSKA (reference sequence). The CDR3 length is 14 residues. This CDR3 reads CSARGGAWTGELSF. CDR3 in DNA: TGCAGTGCTAGAGGGGGGGCGTGGACCGGGGAGCTGTCTTTT.

This clonotype occurred many times. The J gene is TRBJ1-2, the V gene TRBV2, with D perhaps matching TRBD1 (5 bases). CDR1 and CDR2 (germline): SNHLY, FYNNEI. V lost 3 bases to trimming and J lost 6 bases, with 11 bases between them. The CDR3 totals 13 residues. CDR3 sequence (DNA): TGTGCCAGCAGTGATTGGGTAGGGGATGGCTACACCTTC. Protein product: CASSDWVGDGYTF.

The chain is built from TRBV20-1 and TRBJ2-3, with D perhaps matching TRBD1 (6 bases). The ends were cut back, 2 bases at V and 5 bases at J, with 11 bases in the middle. The germline V gene has CDR1 DFQATT and CDR2 SNEGSKA (reference sequence). The CDR3 loop spans 13 amino acids. CDR3 protein: CSARNRVEDTQYF. The CDR3, as DNA: TGCAGTGCTAGAAACAGGGTTGAAGATACGCAGTATTTT.

The V gene is TRBV10-3, the J gene TRBJ2-7; D gene unclear. Judging by the DNA end, TRBJ2-5 fits better; the J call may be wrong. There are 10 residues in the CDR3. Germline loops: CDR1 ENHRY, CDR2 SYGVKD. As DNA, the CDR3 is TGTGCCATCAGTCGAGAGACCCAGTACTTC. It is translated as CAISRETQYF.

V is TRBV18 and J is TRBJ1-1, with 8 bases that match TRBD1. The CDR3 sequence is 13 residues long. Germline CDR1 is KGHSH and CDR2 is LQKENI. The junction had 4 bases not matched to a gene; V was cut back by 4 bases and J by 6 bases. As DNA, the CDR3 is TGTGCCAGCTCACAAACAGGGGGACCTGAAGCTTTCTTT. This gives the protein CASSQTGGPEAFF. Based on the CDR3 plus reference TRBV18 and TRBJ1-1, the full variable domain is NAGVMQNPRHLVRRRGQEARLRCSPMKGHSHVYWYRQLPEEGLKFMVYLQKENIIDESGMPKERFSAEFPKEGPSILRIQQVVRGDSAAYFCASSQTGGPEAFFGQGTRLTVV.

This clonotype was seen at least ten times. The chain has TRBV29-1 and TRBJ1-3, with 8 bases identical to TRBD1. The CDR3 is 15 amino acids. Germline V lookup: CDR1 SQVTM, CDR2 ANQGSEA. After removal of 5 bases from V and 7 bases from J, the junction contained 13 bases not matched to a gene. CDR3 protein: CSVRSGDRRSNTIYF. In DNA, the CDR3 is TGCAGCGTTAGGTCTGGGGACAGGCGGAGTAACACCATATATTTT.

This clonotype has at least ten counts. The chain recombines TRBV5-1 with TRBJ2-2; D call uncertain. V gave up 1 base and J gave up 0 bases, with 10 bases separating them. CDR1 SGHRS and CDR2 YFSETQ come from the germline V gene. The CDR3 spans 16 residues. The CDR3 here is CASSLMAGANTGELFF. The DNA of the CDR3 is TGCGCCAGCAGCTTGATGGCAGGTGCGAACACCGGGGAGCTGTTTTTT.